The 17 T cell receptor beta chains below were found in one sample sequenced in a study of T cells after yellow fever vaccination. MiXCR, run by TCRdb on the 5' RACE reads, gives a single entry per CDR3 protein. The sample carries some 600,000 distinct CDR3 sequences, about a sixth recorded once. The material was PBMCs, obtained around 5 days after the first yellow fever vaccination. The receptors were gathered from a man between 18 and 35 years old who received the YFV17D yellow fever vaccine.

The chain links TRBV29-1 to TRBJ1-1; D remains ambiguous. The CDR3 totals 12 residues. Trimming cost V 7 bases and J 5 bases, with 14 bases left between them. Germline CDR1 and CDR2: SQVTM and ANQGSEA. The CDR3 DNA is TGCAGCGCCGCCGCGGCGTGGACTGAAGCTTTCTTT. It specifies CSAAAAWTEAFF.

The rearrangement links TRBV5-6 to TRBJ1-6; D is uncertain. This CDR3 contains 14 residues. Germline V gene data show CDR1 as SGHDT and CDR2 as YYEEEE. With 1 base removed from V and 9 bases from J, the gap between germline ends came to 11 bases. The CDR3: CASSLRVLASPLHF. Written as DNA, the CDR3 is TGTGCCAGCAGCTTGAGGGTATTGGCTTCACCCCTCCACTTT.

The V call is TRBV5-1, the J call TRBJ2-1; the D is unclear. The germline V and J ends were trimmed by 2 bases and 8 bases, with 14 bases remaining between them. The germline V gene encodes CDR1 SGHRS and CDR2 YFSETQ. The CDR3 sequence is 14 residues long. The DNA for the CDR3 is TGCGCCAGCAGCTTACTCGCCGGGCAGCATGAGCAGTTCTTC. Translating it yields CASSLLAGQHEQFF.

This clonotype has ten or more counts. The chain links TRBV7-9 to TRBJ2-5; TRBD2 agrees at 7 bases. Germline CDR1 is SEHNR and CDR2 is FQNEAQ (reference sequence). Trimming took 4 bases from V and 4 from J; bases not matched to a gene: 9. The CDR3 extends over 15 amino acids. The chain's CDR3 is CASSSTSGGGETQYF. The CDR3 DNA reads TGTGCCAGCAGCTCCACCTCGGGGGGTGGAGAGACCCAGTACTTC.

The sample holds many counts of this clonotype. J is TRBJ2-2 and V is TRBV12-3 or TRBV12-4, with D possibly being TRBD1 or TRBD2 (5 bases each). The CDR3 sequence is 14 residues long. Trimming took off 4 bases at V and 7 bases at J, with 13 bases between the two ends. The CDR3 loop is CASSSHEGIGELFF. The CDR3 bases are TGTGCCAGCAGTTCCCACGAGGGGATCGGGGAGCTGTTTTTT.

This clonotype was detected only a few times. The J gene is TRBJ2-1, the V gene TRBV2; D ambiguous. Germline V gene data show CDR1 as SNHLY and CDR2 as FYNNEI. The CDR3 runs 12 residues. Trimming took off 6 bases at V and 9 bases at J, with 12 bases between the two ends. CDR3 coding DNA: TGTGCCAGCAGCCCCACAGCAATTGAGCAGTTCTTC. Amino acids: CASSPTAIEQFF. The entire variable domain, with the rest obtained from reference TRBV2 and TRBJ2-1, is as follows: EPEVTQTPSHQVTQMGQEVILRCVPISNHLYFYWYRQILGQKVEFLVSFYNNEISEKSEIFDDQFSVERPDGSNFTLKIRSTKLEDSAMYFCASSPTAIEQFFGPGTRLTVL.

The gene calls are TRBV4-3 and TRBJ2-3; D gene unclear. In germline, CDR1 is LGHNA, CDR2 YSLEER. The CDR3 runs 13 residues. V lost 0 bases to trimming and J lost 8 bases, with 9 bases between them. The CDR3 DNA is TGCGCCAGCAGCCAAGAGATAGAGGTTACGCAGTATTTT. This codes for CASSQEIEVTQYF.

The V gene is TRBV7-9, the J gene TRBJ1-1, with unresolved D. Germline loops: CDR1 SEHNR, CDR2 FQNEAQ (reference sequence). The CDR3 covers 10 residues. Trimming left V 3 bases short and J 11 bases short, with 7 bases between. Here the CDR3 reads CASSLEQAFF. In DNA, the CDR3 is TGTGCCAGCAGCTTGGAACAGGCTTTCTTT.

This clonotype showed up just a few times. The chain combines TRBV5-1 with TRBJ1-2; 7 bases align to TRBD1. This CDR3 has 15 amino acids. The V gene's germline CDR1 is SGHRS and CDR2 YFSETQ. V shed 4 bases and J 10 bases; nucleotides not matched to a gene: 16. The chain's CDR3 is CASSTRAGTASDYTF. The CDR3 DNA is TGCGCCAGCAGCACCCGAGCCGGGACAGCCTCCGACTACACCTTC.

The chain is built from TRBV3-1 and TRBJ2-6, with no clear D. Germline V gives CDR1 LGHDT, CDR2 YNNKEL (reference sequence). This CDR3 has 16 residues. V was trimmed by 2 bases and J by 1 base, leaving 9 bases between them. CDR3 protein: CASSQILRSGANVLTF. The DNA of the CDR3 is TGTGCCAGCAGCCAAATCCTAAGGTCTGGGGCCAACGTCCTGACTTTC.

This clonotype was observed a single time. The chain has TRBV2 and TRBJ1-1, with a possible D match to TRBD1 (6 bases). V was shortened by 4 bases and J by 6 bases, with 12 bases between the two germline ends. CDR3 length equals 13 residues. Germline assignment: CDR1 SNHLY and CDR2 FYNNEI. Written as DNA, the CDR3 is TGTGCCAGCAGTGTGAGGGGGGAGGCTGAAGCTTTCTTT. It specifies CASSVRGEAEAFF.

This clonotype showed up just a few times. DNA for the CDR3: TGTGCCAGTATGACTACAGGGGGCACTGAAGCTTTCTTT. It specifies CASMTTGGTEAFF. This chain joins TRBV12-3 or TRBV12-4 and TRBJ1-1; the match to TRBD1 covers 8 bases. J lost 4 bases, V lost 9 bases, and 7 bases had no gene match. The CDR3 contains 13 residues.

This rearrangement joins TRBV7-6 to TRBJ2-6; D possibly corresponds to TRBD2 (5 bases). Germline values: CDR1 SGHVS, CDR2 FNYEAQ. V was shortened by 1 base and J by 3 bases, with 16 bases between the two germline ends. The CDR3 spans 18 residues. CDR3 DNA sequence: TGTGCCAGCAGCTTAGTGCACAGAGGGTTGGGTGGGGCCAACGTCCTGACTTTC. This codes for CASSLVHRGLGGANVLTF.

This chain uses TRBV6-5 with TRBJ1-6; TRBD1 might be the D (5 bases). The germline V gene has CDR1 MNHEY and CDR2 SVGAGI. There are 15 residues in the CDR3. V was pared by 2 bases and J by 5 bases, with 10 bases between. Here the CDR3 DNA reads TGTGCCAGCAGTTACAACGGGGGTGATAATTCACCCCTCCACTTT. Translated, it gives CASSYNGGDNSPLHF.

The chain links TRBV7-2 to TRBJ1-1, with D hard to call. The V gene's germline CDR1 is SGHTA and CDR2 FQGNSA. The CDR3 has 15 amino acids. V was pared by 5 bases and J by 1 base, with 14 bases between. CDR3 sequence: CASSLVGGPNTEAFF. CDR3 bases: TGTGCCAGCAGCCTCGTCGGAGGGCCGAACACTGAAGCTTTCTTT. Full variable domain (remainder filled in from reference TRBV7-2 and TRBJ1-1): GAGVSQSPSNKVTEKGKDVELRCDPISGHTALYWYRQSLGQGLEFLIYFQGNSAPDKSGLPSDRFSAERTGGSVSTLTIQRTQQEDSAVYLCASSLVGGPNTEAFFGQGTRLTVV.

The genes are TRBV2 and TRBJ2-5, with no clear D. The germline V gene has CDR1 SNHLY and CDR2 FYNNEI. The length of the CDR3 is 12 residues. The V end lost 2 bases, the J end lost 5 bases, and 6 bases lay between the germline ends. In DNA form, the CDR3 reads TGTGCCAGCAGTGAAAGGCGCGAGACCCAGTACTTC. Residues: CASSERRETQYF.

CDR3 DNA sequence: TGTGCCAGCACCCTACGACTAGCGGGGGTTAATGAGCAGTTCTTC. This sequence encodes CASTLRLAGVNEQFF. The V and J genes are TRBV12-3 or TRBV12-4 and TRBJ2-1; the match to TRBD2 covers 12 bases. With 7 bases clipped from V and 7 bases from J, the junction kept 8 bases outside the gene matches. This CDR3 has 15 amino acids.